One and the same sample provided the 6 T cell receptor beta chains below, sequenced in a study of beta chain features in type 1 diabetes. Notes on the study in general: Type 1 diabetes patients had TCRB CDR3s that were shorter (moderately but significantly so) in all four CD4+ subsets.

Every bit of the isolated RNA underwent reverse transcription, so sequencing read expressed TCRB transcripts. Profiling relied on immunoSEQ multiplex PCR, and the TCRdb table lists in-frame clones only, not all of them. The repertoire holds about 160,000 clones, approximately 8.1% seen once, with about 0.9% in the top ten. The antigens these receptors bind are not known. The material sequenced was central memory CD4+ T cells from blood. The receptor source for this set is a middle-aged woman with type 1 diabetes.

J is TRBJ1-2 and V is TRBV28, with 10 bases lining up with TRBD1. Germline V CDR1 and CDR2: MDHEN, SYDVKM. The CDR3 runs to 13 residues. V trimming: 5 bases; J trimming: 8 bases; junction bases outside the gene matches: 5. Here the CDR3 DNA reads TGTGCCAGCAGTCGAGACAGGGGGCTAGGCTACACCTTC. This codes for CASSRDRGLGYTF.

In this sample, this clone turned up a few times. The chain has TRBV6-5 and TRBJ2-1; 8 nucleotides line up with TRBD2. The V gene end was trimmed by 2 bases and the J gene end by 8 bases; junction bases not matched to a gene: 11. The CDR3 loop spans 16 amino acids. The germline gives CDR1 MNHEY, CDR2 SVGAGI. The CDR3 DNA follows: TGTGCCAGCAGTTACCGGGGACTAGTCGCAATAGATGAGCAGTTCTTC. It codes for CASSYRGLVAIDEQFF.

The table lists this clone with a few counts. V usage is TRBV5-4 and J usage is TRBJ1-5; D not resolved. CDR3 length: 14 residues. V was trimmed by 3 bases and J by 5 bases, leaving 12 bases between them. Per the germline V gene, CDR1 is SGHNT and CDR2 is YYREEE (reference sequence). CDR3 in amino acids: CASSSQDSDQPQHF. DNA for the CDR3: TGTGCCAGCAGCTCCCAAGATAGTGATCAGCCCCAGCATTTT. The complete variable domain, with remaining parts taken from reference TRBV5-4 and TRBJ1-5, reads ETGVTQSPTHLIKTRGQQVTLRCSSQSGHNTVSWYQQALGQGPQFIFQYYREEENGRGNFPPRFSGLQFPNYSSELNVNALELDDSALYLCASSSQDSDQPQHFGDGTRLSIL.

In its sample, this clone was seen a few times. The rearrangement links TRBV11-2 to TRBJ2-2; 8 bases map to TRBD1. This CDR3 comprises 15 residues. The ends lost 5 bases at V and 1 base at J; junction bases unmatched: 3. Germline V gene sequence: CDR1 SGHAT, CDR2 FQNNGV. CDR3 in DNA: TGTGCCAGCAGCCTAACAGGGGGGAACACCGGGGAGCTGTTTTTT. Translation gives CASSLTGGNTGELFF.

This clone was seen a few times. This sequence joins TRBV27 and TRBJ2-7; D perhaps matches TRBD1 (6 bases). The germline V gene has CDR1 MNHEY and CDR2 SMNVEV (reference sequence). The V end was cut by 5 bases, the J end by 1 base, with 12 bases between. This CDR3 has 14 amino acids. The DNA of the CDR3 is TGTGCCAGCAGTGTGGACAGACGTTCCTACGAGCAGTACTTC. As protein: CASSVDRRSYEQYF.

This chain uses TRBV5-1 with TRBJ1-1; D is perhaps TRBD1 (6 bases). The V end was cut by 4 bases, the J end by 1 base, with 14 bases between. There are 15 residues in the CDR3. The germline CDR1 and CDR2 sequences are SGHRS and YFSETQ. CDR3 in DNA: TGCGCCAGCAGCCGCAACCGGGACAAGAACACTGAAGCTTTCTTT. It codes for CASSRNRDKNTEAFF.